What follows describes a single T cell receptor beta chain. No antigen is known for it. The sample comes from a study of cytomegalovirus exposure and HLA in healthy donors. General study findings and limits: Later analysis identified several of the most significant clusters that appeared linked to common viral pathogens. A few of the chains that were CMV-associated were confirmed in vitro to be specific for CMV antigens. Looking again later, the authors saw that most CMV-associated TCR beta chains seemed HLA-restricted. As a later analysis showed, a missense DCLRE1C variant was linked to trimming of TCR beta V- and J-genes.

PCR used 60 Vbeta primers and 13 Jbeta primers. This table comes from immunoSEQ multiplex PCR, and its TCRdb copy is limited to in-frame clones, with some not included. The sample carries around 150,000 clones, about four fifths recorded once. The CDR3 consists of 13 residues. Germline CDR1 is MDHEN and CDR2 is SYDVKM. Trimming removed 4 bases at V and 6 bases at J, with 10 bases between. The source of this sequence is a woman aged 50 to 65 in good health and CMV-seronegative. V is TRBV28 and J is TRBJ1-5; TRBD1 might be the D (6 bases). Input material: PBMCs. CDR3 DNA sequence: TGTGCCAGCAGTTCACCGGACAGTCAGCCCCAGCATTTT. As protein: CASSSPDSQPQHF.